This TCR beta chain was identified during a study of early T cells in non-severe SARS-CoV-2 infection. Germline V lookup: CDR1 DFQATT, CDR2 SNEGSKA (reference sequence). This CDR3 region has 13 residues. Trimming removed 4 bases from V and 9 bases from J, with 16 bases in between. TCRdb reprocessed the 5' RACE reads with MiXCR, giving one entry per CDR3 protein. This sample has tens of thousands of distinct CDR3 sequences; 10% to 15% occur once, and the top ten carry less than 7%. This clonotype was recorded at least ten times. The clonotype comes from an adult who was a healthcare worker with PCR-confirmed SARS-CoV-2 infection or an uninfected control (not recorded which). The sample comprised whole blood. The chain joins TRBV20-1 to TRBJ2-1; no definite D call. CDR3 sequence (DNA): TGCAGTGCTAAAGTGGTCCTTAGTCGTGAGCAGTTCTTC. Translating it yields CSAKVVLSREQFF.